This TCR beta chain was observed in a study of T cell repertoires and HLA-DP antigens. Study summary: Transduced HeLa cells presented HLA-DP to CD4+ T cells. Study outcomes and limitations: Sorted CD137+ clonality was about 0.4 for both alloantigens, versus around 0.04 pre-culture.

Note on this clone: Its matching antigen is unknown.

Data came from immunoSEQ multiplex PCR; TCRdb stores just in-frame clones and leaves some out. The table lists approximately 110,000 clones, 92% of them singletons. This CDR3 has 15 residues. Trimming took off 2 bases at V and 4 bases at J, with 12 bases between the two ends. The germline V gene has CDR1 SNHLY and CDR2 FYNNEI. The sample was CD4+ T cells from PBMCs. This clonotype was sampled from a young woman in good health and CMV-seronegative. The J gene is TRBJ1-3, the V gene TRBV2; D uncertain. CDR3 nucleotides: TGTGCCAGCAGTGAAAGGCAGGCGGCAGGAAACACCATATATTTT. It yields the protein CASSERQAAGNTIYF.